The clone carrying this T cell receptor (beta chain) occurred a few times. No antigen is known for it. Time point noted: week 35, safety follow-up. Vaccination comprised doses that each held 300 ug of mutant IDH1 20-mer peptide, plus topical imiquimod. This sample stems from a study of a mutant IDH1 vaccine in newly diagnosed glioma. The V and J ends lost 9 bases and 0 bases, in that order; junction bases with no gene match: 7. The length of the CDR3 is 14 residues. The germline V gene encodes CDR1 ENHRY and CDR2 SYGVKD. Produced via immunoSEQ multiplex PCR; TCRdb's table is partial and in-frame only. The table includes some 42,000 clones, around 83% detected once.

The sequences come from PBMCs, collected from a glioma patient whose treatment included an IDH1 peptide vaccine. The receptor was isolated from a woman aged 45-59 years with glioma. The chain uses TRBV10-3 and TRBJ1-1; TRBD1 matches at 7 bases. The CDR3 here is CAISAGQMNTEAFF. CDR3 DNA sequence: TGTGCCATTTCAGCGGGACAGATGAACACTGAAGCTTTCTTT.